Following are 17 T cell receptor beta chains from one sample sequenced in a study of blood T cell repertoires in COVID-19. Generated by immunoSEQ multiplex PCR, the TCRdb table keeps only in-frame clones and is missing some. The table records 100,000 to 130,000 clones, around 88% of them present only once. The sequenced material came from peripheral blood. These receptors were collected from a man in his fifties or sixties with active or convalescent COVID-19.

This clone has only one observation. At one end, the junction sequence differs from germline, possibly due to a read error. As DNA, the CDR3 is TGTGCCAGCAGCCTCTCCTTCGAGCAGTACTTC. Encoded protein: CASSLSFEQYF. The rearrangement joins TRBV7-9 to TRBJ2-7; D ambiguous. The CDR3 runs 11 residues. From germline, CDR1 is SEHNR and CDR2 FQNEAQ (reference sequence).

This chain connects TRBV7-9 to TRBJ2-7, with 8 nucleotides matching TRBD1. This CDR3 contains 15 residues. Germline trimming cut 1 base from V and 3 bases from J; bases unmatched to any gene: 5. Germline CDR1 and CDR2: SEHNR and FQNEAQ (reference sequence). The CDR3 nucleotides read TGTGCCAGCAGCTTAGGACAGGGGAGAATCTACGAGCAGTACTTC. Residues: CASSLGQGRIYEQYF.

The genes are TRBV28 and TRBJ1-1, with 11 bases lining up with TRBD1. Germline trimming cut 5 bases from V and 4 bases from J; bases unmatched to any gene: 18. This CDR3 spans 19 amino acids. The germline CDR1 and CDR2 sequences are MDHEN and SYDVKM. CDR3 sequence (DNA): TGTGCCAGCAGTCCCACCTGGGGGACAGGGGGTGTTGTTGTCACTGAAGCTTTCTTT. It yields the protein CASSPTWGTGGVVVTEAFF.

J is TRBJ2-7 and V is TRBV6-6; 9 bases are shared with TRBD1. This CDR3 has 16 residues. The V gene end was trimmed by 3 bases and the J gene end by 6 bases; junction bases not matched to a gene: 12. The germline gives CDR1 MNHNY, CDR2 SVGAGI (reference sequence). As DNA, the CDR3 is TGTGCCAGCAGTTATCGTACAGGGGGCAGAAAGTTCGAGCAGTACTTC. Translation gives CASSYRTGGRKFEQYF.

The chain uses TRBV3-1 (or the pseudogene TRBV3-2) and TRBJ1-1; tentatively, D is TRBD1 (6 bases). Trimming took 2 bases from V and 3 from J, leaving 10 bases between them. The length of the CDR3 is 14 residues. Germline CDR1 LGHDT, CDR2 YNNKEL (reference sequence). The CDR3 loop reads CASSQSDRYTEAFF. The CDR3 bases are TGTGCCAGCAGCCAATCCGACAGGTACACTGAAGCTTTCTTT.

The genes are TRBV19 and TRBJ2-7; D is ambiguous. The germline V and J ends were trimmed by 6 bases and 2 bases, with 11 bases remaining between them. Per the germline V gene, CDR1 is LNHDA and CDR2 is SQIVND (reference sequence). The CDR3 covers 13 residues. The CDR3 nucleotides read TGTGCCAGTAGCACCGGTCCGACCTACGAGCAGTACTTC. It yields the protein CASSTGPTYEQYF.

This chain connects TRBV19 to TRBJ1-5; TRBD1 matches at 8 bases. The CDR3 spans 14 residues. V trimming: 7 bases; J trimming: 7 bases; junction bases outside the gene matches: 9. Germline values: CDR1 LNHDA, CDR2 SQIVND (reference sequence). CDR3: CASTGTGSRQPQHF. The CDR3, as DNA: TGTGCCAGTACCGGGACAGGCTCTCGGCAGCCCCAGCATTTT.

The V gene is TRBV30, the J gene TRBJ1-2; 7 bases fit TRBD1. Germline-derived CDR1 and CDR2 are GTSNPN and SVGIG (reference sequence). CDR3 length: 14 amino acids. V gave up 0 bases and J gave up 7 bases; unmatched junction bases: 8. CDR3 DNA sequence: TGTGCCTGGAGTGTAAGAAGGGGGCGCAGTGGCTACACCTTC. Its protein is CAWSVRRGRSGYTF.

V gene TRBV15 combines with J gene TRBJ2-1, with 7 nucleotides matching TRBD2. J lost 3 bases, V lost 0 bases, and 5 bases had no gene match. Germline V gene sequence: CDR1 LNHNV, CDR2 YYDKDF (reference sequence). The CDR3 extends over 16 amino acids. The CDR3 sequence: CATSRDRGGGYNEQFF. Here the CDR3 DNA reads TGTGCCACCAGCAGAGATAGGGGCGGGGGCTACAATGAGCAGTTCTTC. The full variable domain, in which reference TRBV15 and TRBJ2-1 provide the parts outside the CDR3, is DAMVIQNPRYQVTQFGKPVTLSCSQTLNHNVMYWYQQKSSQAPKLLFHYYDKDFNNEADTPDNFQSRRPNTSFCFLDIRSPGLGDTAMYLCATSRDRGGGYNEQFFGPGTRLTVL.

Only one count was recorded for this clone. V gene TRBV6-5 combines with J gene TRBJ2-1; 11 bases match TRBD2. Germline V lookup: CDR1 MNHEY, CDR2 SVGAGI. V dropped 0 bases and J dropped 6; count of bases not matched to a gene: 4. The CDR3 sequence is 16 residues long. The CDR3 sequence: CASSYSRSGRANEQFF. As DNA, the CDR3 is TGTGCCAGCAGTTACTCACGTAGCGGGAGGGCCAATGAGCAGTTCTTC.

This clone was detected only once. J is TRBJ2-1 and V is TRBV5-1; the D gene is possibly TRBD2 (6 bases). This CDR3 contains 15 residues. The germline V gene has CDR1 SGHRS and CDR2 YFSETQ. Trimming stripped 2 bases from V and 5 bases from J, with 14 bases between. DNA for the CDR3: TGCGCCAGCAGCTTCGACGGGAGTACTGACAATGAGCAGTTCTTC. Amino acids: CASSFDGSTDNEQFF.

The chain uses TRBV7-6 and TRBJ1-6, with TRBD1 matching over 7 bases. V was clipped by 5 bases and J by 5 bases; unmatched bases: 6. This CDR3 is 15 amino acids long. Looked up from germline, CDR1 is SGHVS and CDR2 is FNYEAQ. The DNA of the CDR3 is TGTGCCAGCAGCCCAGGGACAGCAAATAATTCACCCCTCCACTTT. It encodes CASSPGTANNSPLHF.

This chain links TRBV19 with TRBJ2-7; a possible D gene is TRBD1 (5 bases). The V gene's germline CDR1 is LNHDA and CDR2 SQIVND (reference sequence). Trimming pared 5 bases from V and 2 bases from J, leaving 16 bases between. The CDR3 has 15 amino acids. CDR3 sequence (DNA): TGTGCCAGTAGTTGGACACATCAACCCACCTACGAGCAGTACTTC. Its translation is CASSWTHQPTYEQYF.

The chain joins TRBV6-5 to TRBJ1-3, with D perhaps matching TRBD1 (6 bases). V was shortened by 2 bases and J by 3 bases, with 11 bases between the two germline ends. CDR1 and CDR2 (germline): MNHEY, SVGAGI. The CDR3 runs 15 residues. Here the CDR3 reads CASSYNRASGNTIYF. CDR3 in DNA: TGTGCCAGCAGTTACAACAGGGCTAGTGGAAACACCATATATTTT.

The V call is TRBV28, the J call TRBJ2-5; 7 bases are a match to TRBD2. From germline, CDR1 is MDHEN and CDR2 SYDVKM. The junction had 19 bases not matched to a gene; V was cut back by 11 bases and J by 1 base. The CDR3 totals 17 residues. The chain's CDR3 is CARPSGNRGEIQETQYF. In DNA form, the CDR3 reads TGTGCCCGGCCTAGCGGAAACCGAGGGGAGATCCAAGAGACCCAGTACTTC.

The chain has TRBV7-2 and TRBJ1-2, with 10 bases that match TRBD1. With V trimmed by 5 bases and J by 4 bases, 10 bases remained unmatched. This CDR3 spans 16 amino acids. The germline V gene encodes CDR1 SGHTA and CDR2 FQGNSA. DNA for the CDR3: TGTGCCAGCAGCCCCCAGACAGGGGGCGGGGTCTATGGCTACACCTTC. Translated, it gives CASSPQTGGGVYGYTF.

The rearrangement uses TRBV11-2 and TRBJ2-1, with D unresolved. V was clipped by 0 bases and J by 6 bases, with 6 bases between them. This CDR3 region has 13 residues. Germline lookup yields CDR1 SGHAT and CDR2 FQNNGV. The CDR3 region is CASSLELINEQFF. CDR3 in DNA: TGTGCCAGCAGCTTAGAACTGATCAATGAGCAGTTCTTC.